This T cell receptor (beta chain) was sequenced for a study of T cells in Graves' hyperthyroidism and ophthalmopathy. Overall study context: Peripheral blood was collected at initial diagnosis, before any treatment.

Diagnosis of hyperthyroidism was new in patients aged 18 to 65, and its duration was under 2 months. From roughly 10 ml of fresh peripheral blood, PBMCs were isolated. V shed 4 bases, J shed 3 bases, and the junction held 2 bases outside the gene matches. The CDR3 runs to 13 residues. CDR1 is SGHAT, CDR2 FQNNGV, per germline. This clonotype was observed many times. Amplification yielded TCR beta CDR3 regions, with RNA transcripts as the source. The TCR CDR3 was amplified in a first-round RT-PCR using the HTBI primer set. TCRdb itself ran the multiplex PCR reads through MiXCR, one entry per CDR3 protein. The sample consists of 550,000 to 650,000 distinct CDR3 sequences, approximately 15% of them appearing once.

The sequence was collected from a woman aged 30 to 39 with Graves' hyperthyroidism that later progressed to Graves' ophthalmopathy. V is TRBV11-2 and J is TRBJ2-5; 7 bases are shared with TRBD2. The specimen sequenced was blood. The DNA of the CDR3 is TGTGCCAGCAGCTGGGCGGGAGAAGAGACCCAGTACTTC. This gives the protein CASSWAGEETQYF.